The present T cell receptor beta chain was sequenced within a study of T cell changes during pregnancy in multiple sclerosis. Clones were read by immunoSEQ multiplex PCR, and TCRdb kept only the in-frame ones, dropping some. Here the sample spans more than 80,000 clones, around 90% being singletons. Germline values: CDR1 LNHDA, CDR2 SQIVND (reference sequence). Losses at the gene ends were 5 bases for V and 4 bases for J; bases not matched to a gene: 8. The CDR3 spans 15 residues. This clonotype originated in a female donor with multiple sclerosis, enrolled in a pregnancy study. The specimen was peripheral blood, collected in the first trimester of pregnancy. The chain links TRBV19 to TRBJ1-2, with 9 nucleotides matching TRBD1. The CDR3 sequence: CASSLGQGLAYGYTF. CDR3 sequence (DNA): TGTGCCAGTAGTCTGGGACAGGGACTTGCCTATGGCTACACCTTC.